These 28 T cell receptor beta chains share one sample of origin, sequenced in a study of cytotoxic CD8 clonotypes in ibrutinib-treated CLL. Sequencing was performed with immunoSEQ multiplex PCR; in TCRdb, only in-frame clones are kept and a portion is missing. The data show about 130,000 clones, 79% seen once. The source was PBMCs, collected after 12 months of ibrutinib treatment. The source is a human donor with chronic lymphocytic leukemia.

This clone was detected once. V usage is TRBV28 and J usage is TRBJ2-6; D uncertain. The CDR3 loop spans 13 amino acids. The V and J ends lost 8 bases and 1 base respectively, with 6 bases between them. The germline V gene has CDR1 MDHEN and CDR2 SYDVKM. CDR3 region: CASLSSGANVLTF. CDR3 nucleotides: TGTGCCAGCTTAAGTTCTGGGGCCAACGTCCTGACTTTC.

The V and J genes are TRBV7-2 and TRBJ2-1; perhaps TRBD2 as D (6 bases). CDR1 is SGHTA, CDR2 FQGNSA, per germline. V gave up 1 base and J gave up 4 bases, with 11 bases separating them. CDR3 length: 15 amino acids. The CDR3 loop reads CASSLDGSGYNEQFF. CDR3 nucleotides: TGTGCCAGCAGCTTAGACGGGAGCGGTTACAATGAGCAGTTCTTC.

The chain is built from TRBV5-1 and TRBJ2-2; 11 bases are shared with TRBD2. Germline V gene data show CDR1 as SGHRS and CDR2 as YFSETQ. Trimming removed 2 bases from V and 3 bases from J; junction bases left unmatched: 6. CDR3 length: 17 amino acids. Here the CDR3 reads CASSFLLAGVDTGELFF. The DNA of the CDR3 is TGCGCCAGCAGCTTCTTACTAGCGGGAGTCGACACCGGGGAGCTGTTTTTT.

The rearrangement joins TRBV30 to TRBJ1-4; D is uncertain. V lost 3 bases, J lost 7 bases, and 12 bases lay in between. Germline V gives CDR1 GTSNPN, CDR2 SVGIG (reference sequence). CDR3 length: 13 residues. In DNA form, the CDR3 reads TGTGCCTGGAGCTTGTCCGGCGGTGAAAAACTGTTTTTT. Its translation is CAWSLSGGEKLFF.

The chain employs TRBV19 and TRBJ1-3; D is perhaps TRBD1 (6 bases). Germline values: CDR1 LNHDA, CDR2 SQIVND (reference sequence). The CDR3 is 15 amino acids. V lost 7 bases to trimming and J lost 2 bases, with 15 bases between them. CDR3 region: CASNPNPGAGNTIYF. CDR3 DNA sequence: TGTGCCAGTAACCCTAATCCAGGGGCTGGAAACACCATATATTTT.

This clone appeared a single time. V is TRBV11-2 and J is TRBJ2-3, with 9 nucleotides matching TRBD2. CDR3 length equals 17 residues. The germline CDR1 and CDR2 sequences are SGHAT and FQNNGV. J was trimmed by 7 bases and V by 4 bases; bases with no gene match: 15. The CDR3 here is CASSSVAGVHTRYTQYF. CDR3 coding DNA: TGTGCCAGCAGCTCCGTAGCGGGAGTCCACACAAGATATACGCAGTATTTT.

This clone was counted between two and nine times. The J gene is TRBJ2-7, the V gene TRBV14; no reliable D call. CDR1 is SGHDN and CDR2 is FVKESK in the germline V gene. The CDR3 loop spans 12 amino acids. Trimming cost V 2 bases and J 9 bases, with 11 bases left between them. The CDR3 reads CASSQTRTRQYF. The CDR3 DNA reads as TGTGCCAGCAGCCAAACGCGGACGAGGCAGTACTTC.

The chain couples TRBV5-8 to TRBJ2-1; D unclear. The V gene lost 4 bases and the J gene lost 3 bases, with 11 bases spanning the gap. The CDR3 runs 14 residues. Germline loops: CDR1 SGHTS, CDR2 YDEGEE. The CDR3 sequence is CASSASGGYNEQFF. CDR3 in DNA: TGTGCCAGCAGCGCGTCCGGCGGCTACAATGAGCAGTTCTTC.

The sample holds a few counts of this clone. The gene calls are TRBV18 and TRBJ1-1, with TRBD1 identical over 7 bases. Germline V gene data show CDR1 as KGHSH and CDR2 as LQKENI. This CDR3 has 15 residues. Unmatched junction bases numbered 9, after V lost 2 bases and J lost 6 bases. The CDR3 region has the DNA TGTGCCAGCTCACCAACAATACAGGGGAAACCTGAAGCTTTCTTT. This sequence encodes CASSPTIQGKPEAFF. The full variable domain, in which reference TRBV18 and TRBJ1-1 provide the parts outside the CDR3, is NAGVMQNPRHLVRRRGQEARLRCSPMKGHSHVYWYRQLPEEGLKFMVYLQKENIIDESGMPKERFSAEFPKEGPSILRIQQVVRGDSAAYFCASSPTIQGKPEAFFGQGTRLTVV.

This clone was observed once. This chain uses TRBV6-1 with TRBJ2-1; unclear D gene. The CDR3 sequence is 16 residues long. V was pared by 4 bases and J by 0 bases, with 13 bases between. Germline V gene sequence: CDR1 MNHNS, CDR2 SASEGT. CDR3 bases: TGTGCCAGCAGTGCCTATCTGGAATACTCCTACAATGAGCAGTTCTTC. Amino acid sequence: CASSAYLEYSYNEQFF.

V gene TRBV5-6 combines with J gene TRBJ2-6; D gene unclear. Germline loops: CDR1 SGHDT, CDR2 YYEEEE. The V gene lost 2 bases and the J gene lost 0 bases, with 6 bases spanning the gap. This CDR3 has 15 residues. The CDR3 loop is CASSFSYSGANVLTF. In DNA, the CDR3 is TGTGCCAGCAGCTTTTCCTACTCTGGGGCCAACGTCCTGACTTTC.

The chain is built from TRBV15 and TRBJ2-1; 12 bases map to TRBD2. Per the germline V gene, CDR1 is LNHNV and CDR2 is YYDKDF (reference sequence). CDR3 size: 16 residues. J gave up 7 bases and V 0 bases, and 4 bases lay outside the gene matches. DNA of the CDR3: TGTGCCACCAGCAGAGATCTAGCGGGAGGGAGAAATGAGCAGTTCTTC. Its protein is CATSRDLAGGRNEQFF.

This chain connects TRBV28 to TRBJ2-7; D not certain. V lost 7 bases to trimming and J lost 5 bases, with 15 bases between them. Germline CDR1 MDHEN, CDR2 SYDVKM. CDR3 length: 13 amino acids. The CDR3 DNA reads as TGTGCCAGCACCCTGTCCCGGCCCAACGAGCAGTACTTC. Encoded protein: CASTLSRPNEQYF. The full variable domain, with the rest looked up from reference TRBV28 and TRBJ2-7, is DVKVTQSSRYLVKRTGEKVFLECVQDMDHENMFWYRQDPGLGLRLIYFSYDVKMKEKGDIPEGYSVSREKKERFSLILESASTNQTSMYLCASTLSRPNEQYFGPGTRLTVT.

This clone occurred once. The chain couples TRBV9 to TRBJ2-7, with 8 bases that match TRBD2. Germline values: CDR1 SGDLS, CDR2 YYNGEE. Losses at the gene ends were 0 bases for V and 2 bases for J; bases not matched to a gene: 7. This CDR3 has 16 residues. This chain's CDR3 is CASSVAGAGAPYEQYF. For the CDR3, the DNA is TGTGCCAGCAGCGTAGCGGGAGCGGGAGCCCCCTACGAGCAGTACTTC.

This chain joins TRBV7-6 and TRBJ2-1; 8 bases agree with TRBD1. Germline CDR1 reads SGHVS; CDR2 reads FNYEAQ. Trimming cost V 6 bases and J 5 bases; bases outside gene matches: 9. The CDR3 extends over 15 amino acids. DNA of the CDR3: TGTGCCAGCAGTTTTCCAGGGGGCTCAAACAATGAGCAGTTCTTC. Amino acid sequence: CASSFPGGSNNEQFF.

The chain has TRBV12-5 and TRBJ2-7; D gene unclear. Germline V CDR1 and CDR2: LGHNT, FRNRAP. This CDR3 has 15 residues. V lost 2 bases, J lost 0 bases, and 11 bases lay in between. The CDR3 reads CASGLWESSSYEQYF. The CDR3 DNA sequence: TGTGCTAGTGGTTTGTGGGAATCGAGCTCCTACGAGCAGTACTTC.

This chain connects TRBV4-3 to TRBJ2-3, with D possibly matching TRBD1 (5 bases). This CDR3 contains 18 residues. Trimming left V 0 bases short and J 1 base short, with 17 bases between. Per germline, CDR1 LGHNA and CDR2 YSLEER. The CDR3 sequence: CASSQELFAKGRTDTQYF. The CDR3 region has the DNA TGCGCCAGCAGCCAAGAATTGTTCGCGAAGGGGCGCACAGATACGCAGTATTTT.

The J gene is TRBJ1-5, the V gene TRBV19, with D tentatively TRBD1 (6 bases). Trimming pared 10 bases from V and 6 bases from J, leaving 22 bases between. In germline, CDR1 is LNHDA, CDR2 SQIVND (reference sequence). The CDR3 spans 15 residues. Here the CDR3 reads CATRGLRGLVQPQHF. CDR3 sequence (DNA): TGTGCCACCCGGGGGCTGCGGGGATTGGTTCAGCCCCAGCATTTT.

V gene TRBV5-1 combines with J gene TRBJ2-1; perhaps D is TRBD1 or TRBD2 (5 bases each). Germline-derived CDR1 and CDR2 are SGHRS and YFSETQ. The CDR3 has 17 amino acids. V lost 1 base and J 0 bases, leaving 14 bases between the germline ends. This chain's CDR3 is CASSLRRDPYSYNEQFF. In DNA form, the CDR3 reads TGCGCCAGCAGCTTGAGACGGGACCCTTACTCCTACAATGAGCAGTTCTTC. The variable domain in full, completed from reference TRBV5-1 and TRBJ2-1, reads KAGVTQTPRYLIKTRGQQVTLSCSPISGHRSVSWYQQTPGQGLQFLFEYFSETQRNKGNFPGRFSGRQFSNSRSEMNVSTLELGDSALYLCASSLRRDPYSYNEQFFGPGTRLTVL.

This clone came up once. The junction does not match germline at one end; this may be a read error. V and J are TRBV9 and TRBJ2-5; 10 bases map to TRBD1. In germline, CDR1 is SGDLS, CDR2 YYNGEE. The CDR3 has 14 amino acids. The chain's CDR3 is CASNVGTGEETQYF. CDR3 DNA: TGTGCCAGCAACGTAGGGACAGGGGAAGAGACCCAGTACTTC. Combining the CDR3 with reference TRBV9 and TRBJ2-5 gives the whole variable domain DSGVTQTPKHLITATGQRVTLRCSPRSGDLSVYWYQQSLDQGLQFLIQYYNGEERAKGNILERFSAQQFPDLHSELNLSSLELGDSALYFCASNVGTGEETQYFGPGTRLLVL.

This sequence joins TRBV4-2 and TRBJ2-3; a weak D match, TRBD1 (5 bases). V lost 2 bases to trimming and J lost 6 bases, with 21 bases between them. Germline-derived CDR1 and CDR2 are LGHNA and YNFKEQ. The CDR3 contains 17 residues. DNA of the CDR3: TGTGCCAGCAGCCAAACCCTCGAGGCAGGGTATTCGGATACGCAGTATTTT. Residues: CASSQTLEAGYSDTQYF.

About this clone itself: The same CDR3 arises from other DNA sequences in this sample as well. V gene TRBV19 combines with J gene TRBJ2-7, with TRBD1 identical over 7 bases. The CDR3 runs to 14 residues. The ends lost 5 bases at V and 2 bases at J; junction bases unmatched: 6. Germline V lookup: CDR1 LNHDA, CDR2 SQIVND (reference sequence). The CDR3 sequence: CASSARTGAYEQYF. In DNA, the CDR3 is TGTGCCAGTAGTGCAAGGACAGGTGCCTACGAGCAGTACTTC.

CDR3 nucleotide sequence: TGTGCCAGCAGCCCCACAGCGGCAGATACGCAGTATTTT. Protein: CASSPTAADTQYF. The rearrangement joins TRBV9 to TRBJ2-3; tentatively, D is TRBD2 (5 bases). The CDR3 has 13 amino acids. CDR1 and CDR2 (germline): SGDLS, YYNGEE. V lost 4 bases and J lost 4, with 10 bases in between.

V gene TRBV10-3 combines with J gene TRBJ1-1; possibly TRBD1 for D (6 bases). Germline CDR1 is ENHRY and CDR2 is SYGVKD. The CDR3 is made up of 13 amino acids. V was shortened by 2 bases and J by 5 bases, with 9 bases between the two germline ends. The CDR3 region is CAISERTVTEAFF. The CDR3 DNA reads TGTGCCATCAGTGAGCGGACAGTTACTGAAGCTTTCTTT.

The chain recombines TRBV6-6 with TRBJ2-1; D is ambiguous. CDR1 is MNHNY and CDR2 is SVGAGI in the germline V gene (reference sequence). CDR3 size: 13 residues. V was clipped by 0 bases and J by 4 bases, with 4 bases between them. The CDR3 DNA sequence: TGTGCCAGCAGTTACTCGGGGTACAATGAGCAGTTCTTC. Amino acid sequence: CASSYSGYNEQFF.

This clone appeared once. V gene TRBV2 combines with J gene TRBJ1-2; no clear D gene. The CDR3 is 16 residues long. V lost 7 bases and J lost 3, with 21 bases in between. The germline CDR1 and CDR2 sequences are SNHLY and FYNNEI. CDR3 in DNA: TGTGCCAGCACAGGAACGGAATACACTCGGGACTATGGCTACACCTTC. Protein sequence: CASTGTEYTRDYGYTF.

V is TRBV4-2 and J is TRBJ1-2; D not certain. From germline, CDR1 is LGHNA and CDR2 YNFKEQ. The ends were cut back, 2 bases at V and 1 base at J, with 5 bases in the middle. The CDR3 is 13 residues long. CDR3 nucleotide sequence: TGTGCCAGCAGCCAAAGTTATAACTATGGCTACACCTTC. This translates into CASSQSYNYGYTF.

The chain uses TRBV5-1 and TRBJ2-3, with 9 bases aligning to TRBD2. Per the germline V gene, CDR1 is SGHRS and CDR2 is YFSETQ. Unmatched junction bases numbered 14, after V lost 4 bases and J lost 2 bases. The CDR3 extends over 18 amino acids. CDR3 sequence (DNA): TGCGCCAGCAGCCCCCGGGGGACTAGCAGAAAAAACACAGATACGCAGTATTTT. It yields the protein CASSPRGTSRKNTDTQYF.